The text below deals with one TCR beta chain. Antigen unknown. Expressed TCRB transcripts were sequenced, since all the RNA that had been isolated was reverse transcribed. Sequencing was performed with immunoSEQ multiplex PCR; in TCRdb, only in-frame clones are kept and a portion is missing. The sample includes roughly 450,000 clones, approximately 15% of them seen just once. CDR1 and CDR2 from the germline V gene are SGHNT and YYREEE (reference sequence). CDR3 length equals 13 residues. V lost 4 bases, J lost 8 bases, and 13 bases lay in between. The data belong to a study of beta chain features in type 1 diabetes. Study-level points and caveats: Overrepresentation of cells with high TCR expression could result from cDNA sequencing.

Purity above 95% was achieved in all sorted populations. The sequenced sample was naive CD4+ T cells from blood. The TCR sequence derives from a man aged 30-40 years in good health. The genes are TRBV5-4 and TRBJ2-1, with D maybe TRBD1 (6 bases). The chain's CDR3 is CASSDRREHEQFF. CDR3 sequence (DNA): TGTGCCAGCAGCGACAGGCGCGAGCATGAGCAGTTCTTC.